This paragraph covers one TCR beta chain sequence. The sample comes from a study of blood T cell repertoires in COVID-19. Here immunoSEQ multiplex PCR was the method, and the copy in TCRdb shows in-frame clones only, minus some. The data hold about 170,000 clones, with 70% to 90% observed a single time. This CDR3 region has 14 residues. The germline V gene has CDR1 LNHDA and CDR2 SQIVND (reference sequence). V dropped 5 bases and J dropped 8 bases, with 16 bases sitting between them. The clonotype originates from an elderly woman with COVID-19, enrolled during active disease. This chain uses TRBV19 with TRBJ2-1, with D tentatively TRBD1 (5 bases). The sequenced sample consisted of peripheral blood. CDR3 protein: CASSLRLRGDEQFF. The CDR3 bases are TGTGCCAGTAGTTTGCGCCTTAGGGGTGATGAGCAGTTCTTC.